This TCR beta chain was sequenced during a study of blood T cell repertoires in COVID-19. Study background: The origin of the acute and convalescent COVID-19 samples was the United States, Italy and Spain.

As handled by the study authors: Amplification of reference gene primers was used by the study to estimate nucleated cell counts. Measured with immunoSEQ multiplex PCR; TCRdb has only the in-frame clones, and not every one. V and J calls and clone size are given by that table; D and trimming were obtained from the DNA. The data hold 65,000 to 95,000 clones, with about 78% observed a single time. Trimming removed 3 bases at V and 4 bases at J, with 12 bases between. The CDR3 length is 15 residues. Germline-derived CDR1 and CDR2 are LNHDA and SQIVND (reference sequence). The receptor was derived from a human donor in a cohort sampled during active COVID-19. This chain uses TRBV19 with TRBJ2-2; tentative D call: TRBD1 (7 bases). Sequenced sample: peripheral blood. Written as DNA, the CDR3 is TGTGCCAGTAGTATGGAGGGGGCGCGCACCGGGGAGCTGTTTTTT. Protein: CASSMEGARTGELFF. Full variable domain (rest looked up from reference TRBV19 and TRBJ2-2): DGGITQSPKYLFRKEGQNVTLSCEQNLNHDAMYWYRQDPGQGLRLIYYSQIVNDFQKGDIAEGYSVSREKKESFPLTVTSAQKNPTAFYLCASSMEGARTGELFFGEGSRLTVL.